The present entry profiles one TCR delta chain with its context. Its cognate antigen has yet to be identified. The protein recorded in TCRdb matches a much larger clone and deviates from this DNA's translation at residue 4, suggesting a read error; the protein here is obtained by translating the DNA. From the germline V gene, CDR1 is GEAIGNYY and CDR2 is EKD. The CDR3 goes from the cysteine to the phenylalanine over 16 residues. Solely the CDR3 DNA is kept, with 48 bases framed from the first base. Trimming leaves V shorter by 5 bases and J shorter by 1 base, with the junction holding 7 bases beyond the gene matches. This entry comes from a study of γδ T cells in repeated Plasmodium falciparum infection (dated by TCRdb to 2020 to 2022). In the study overall: The natural-infection arm enrolled Malian children exposed to intense seasonal malaria transmission, compared against age and gender matched Australian children. Controlled-infection subjects were sampled at baseline, immediately before selected infections, and 21 days after each infection. Using both natural infection in Mali and controlled human malaria infection, the study looked at the way repeated Plasmodium falciparum infection shapes the human gammadelta T cell repertoire. Malian gammadelta TCR repertoires were analysed cross-sectionally during no-transmission periods and were analysed longitudinally across acute febrile malaria episodes. A few malaria-naive U.S. adults underwent four controlled human malaria infections by bites from P. falciparum NF54-infected Anopheles stephensi mosquitoes over about 630 days. General study outcomes and caveats: Analysis of inter-individual variability in gammadelta T cell responses was limited by the small size of the controlled-infection cohort. The Malian cohort came from a small rural village of predominantly one ethnic group, limiting generalizability. Vgamma9/Vdelta2+ TCR repertoires kept a highly stable polyclonal repertoire across time and infection, and many TCRgamma sequences overlapped between individuals. Compared with Australian children, Malian children appeared to have Vdelta2-negative gammadelta TCR repertoires that were more clonally expanded, less diverse and less shared. Repeated controlled infections appeared to drive waves of new clonotype selection in Vdelta2-negative, largely Vdelta1+, gammadelta TCR repertoires.

The method behind the library was multiplex PCR. Sequencing was carried out with an Illumina MiSeq. Each sorted gammadelta T cell sample was sequenced for both the TCR gamma (TRG) and TCR delta (TRD) chains. In the paper's pipeline: Repertoire analyses included clonotype tree plots, accumulated frequency of the top 20 clonotypes, diversity index (DI) and D75 metrics. TCRdb reprocessed the public reads with the caller CATT; rows with the same DNA were merged afterwards. TCRdb, not the original authors, processed these V and J calls. Recorded for this sample are 50,000 to 55,000 delta-chain clones; around 2% of them occurred a single time. Of the sample, around 24% falls within the top ten clones. For bulk TCR repertoire analysis, Vgamma9/Vdelta2+ and Vdelta2-negative gammadelta T cell populations were isolated by flow sorting from peripheral blood mononuclear cells.

The sequence links TRDV2 to TRDJ1, with 12 bases matching TRDD3. Assignment of the J gene here rests on matching the DNA to germline, because TCRdb gives none. Sequenced: gamma-delta T cells from blood. The receptor was isolated from a pool of human donors (malaria-infected and uninfected, not separated). The CDR3 protein: CACGPLGDTVTDKLIF. The sequence in DNA is TGTGCCTGTGGCCCACTGGGGGATACCGTCACCGATAAACTCATCTTT.